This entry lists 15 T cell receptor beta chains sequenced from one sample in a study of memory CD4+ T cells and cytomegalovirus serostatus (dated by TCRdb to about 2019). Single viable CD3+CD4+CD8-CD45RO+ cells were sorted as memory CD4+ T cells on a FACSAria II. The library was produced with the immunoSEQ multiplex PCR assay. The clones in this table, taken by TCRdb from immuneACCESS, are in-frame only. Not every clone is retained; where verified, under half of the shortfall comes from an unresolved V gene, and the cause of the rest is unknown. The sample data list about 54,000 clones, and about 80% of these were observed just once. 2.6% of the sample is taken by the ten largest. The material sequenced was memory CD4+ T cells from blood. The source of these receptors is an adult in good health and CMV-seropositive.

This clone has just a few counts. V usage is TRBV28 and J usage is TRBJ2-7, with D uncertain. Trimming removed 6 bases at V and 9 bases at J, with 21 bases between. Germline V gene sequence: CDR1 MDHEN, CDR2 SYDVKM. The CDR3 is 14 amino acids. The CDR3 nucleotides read TGTGCCAGCAGAACAAGTGATTATCCTACGAGGCAGTACTTC. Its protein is CASRTSDYPTRQYF.

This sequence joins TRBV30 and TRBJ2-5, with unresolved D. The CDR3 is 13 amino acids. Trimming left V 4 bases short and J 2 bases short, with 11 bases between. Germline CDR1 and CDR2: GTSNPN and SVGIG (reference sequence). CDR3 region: CAWNSGHQETQYF. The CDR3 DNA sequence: TGTGCCTGGAATTCGGGCCATCAAGAGACCCAGTACTTC.

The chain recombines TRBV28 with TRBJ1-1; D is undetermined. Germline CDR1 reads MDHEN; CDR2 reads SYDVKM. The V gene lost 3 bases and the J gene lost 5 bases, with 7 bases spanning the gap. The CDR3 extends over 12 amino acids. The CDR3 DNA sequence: TGTGCCAGCAGTTTGCTGGGGACTGAAGCTTTCTTT. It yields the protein CASSLLGTEAFF.

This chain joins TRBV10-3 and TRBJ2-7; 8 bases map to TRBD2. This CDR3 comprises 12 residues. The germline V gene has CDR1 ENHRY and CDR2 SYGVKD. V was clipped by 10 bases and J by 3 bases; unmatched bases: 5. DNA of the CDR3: TGTGCCACCCAGGGACTAGACTACGAGCAGTACTTC. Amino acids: CATQGLDYEQYF.

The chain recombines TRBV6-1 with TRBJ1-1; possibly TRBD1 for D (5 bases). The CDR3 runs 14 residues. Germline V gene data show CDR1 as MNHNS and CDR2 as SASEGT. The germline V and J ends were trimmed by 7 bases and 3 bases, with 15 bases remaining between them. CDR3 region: CASTLKRGDTEAFF. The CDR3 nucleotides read TGTGCCAGCACCCTGAAGCGGGGGGACACTGAAGCTTTCTTT.

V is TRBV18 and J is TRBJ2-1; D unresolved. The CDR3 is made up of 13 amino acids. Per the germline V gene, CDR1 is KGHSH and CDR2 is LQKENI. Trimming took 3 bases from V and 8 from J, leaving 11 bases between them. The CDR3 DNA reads TGTGCCAGCTCACCGGGGTATCAGGATGAGCAGTTCTTC. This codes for CASSPGYQDEQFF. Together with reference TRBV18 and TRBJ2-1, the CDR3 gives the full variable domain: NAGVMQNPRHLVRRRGQEARLRCSPMKGHSHVYWYRQLPEEGLKFMVYLQKENIIDESGMPKERFSAEFPKEGPSILRIQQVVRGDSAAYFCASSPGYQDEQFFGPGTRLTVL.

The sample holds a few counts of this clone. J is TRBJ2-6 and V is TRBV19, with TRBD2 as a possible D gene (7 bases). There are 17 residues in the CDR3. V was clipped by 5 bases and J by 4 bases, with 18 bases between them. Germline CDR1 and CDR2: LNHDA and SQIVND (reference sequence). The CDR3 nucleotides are TGTGCCAGTAGTTGGGCGGGGGCTAAGCCAGGGGCCAACGTCCTGACTTTC. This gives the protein CASSWAGAKPGANVLTF.

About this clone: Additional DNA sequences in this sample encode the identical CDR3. The CDR3: CASSVGQGVNTEAFF. CDR3 nucleotides: TGTGCCAGCAGCGTTGGTCAGGGGGTGAACACTGAAGCTTTCTTT. The genes are TRBV2 and TRBJ1-1; 7 bases agree with TRBD1. V lost 6 bases to trimming and J lost 0 bases; unmatched junction nucleotides: 7. In germline, CDR1 is SNHLY, CDR2 FYNNEI. The CDR3 length is 15 residues.

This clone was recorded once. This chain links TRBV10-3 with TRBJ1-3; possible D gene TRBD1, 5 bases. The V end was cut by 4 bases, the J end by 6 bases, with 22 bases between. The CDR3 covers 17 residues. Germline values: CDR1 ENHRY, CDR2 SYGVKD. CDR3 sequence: CAISAGAGRGKENTIYF. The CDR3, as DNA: TGTGCCATCAGTGCAGGAGCAGGGCGGGGAAAGGAAAACACCATATATTTT.

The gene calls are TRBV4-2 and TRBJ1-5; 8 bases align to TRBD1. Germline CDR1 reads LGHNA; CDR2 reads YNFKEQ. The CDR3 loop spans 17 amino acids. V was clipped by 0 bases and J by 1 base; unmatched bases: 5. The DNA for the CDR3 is TGTGCCAGCAGCCAAGACGGGACAGGCGGCAGCAATCAGCCCCAGCATTTT. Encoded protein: CASSQDGTGGSNQPQHF.

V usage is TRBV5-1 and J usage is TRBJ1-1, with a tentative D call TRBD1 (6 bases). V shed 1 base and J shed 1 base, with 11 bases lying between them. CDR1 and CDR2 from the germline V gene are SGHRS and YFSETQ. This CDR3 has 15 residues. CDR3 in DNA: TGCGCCAGCAGCTTGTTACCGGGGGCGAACACTGAAGCTTTCTTT. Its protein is CASSLLPGANTEAFF.

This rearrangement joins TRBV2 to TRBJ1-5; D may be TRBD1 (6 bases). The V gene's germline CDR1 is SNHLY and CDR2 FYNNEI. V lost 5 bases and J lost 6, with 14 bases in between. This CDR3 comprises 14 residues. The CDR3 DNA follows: TGTGCCAGCAGTTTCACAGGGTCAGCTCAGCCCCAGCATTTT. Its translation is CASSFTGSAQPQHF.

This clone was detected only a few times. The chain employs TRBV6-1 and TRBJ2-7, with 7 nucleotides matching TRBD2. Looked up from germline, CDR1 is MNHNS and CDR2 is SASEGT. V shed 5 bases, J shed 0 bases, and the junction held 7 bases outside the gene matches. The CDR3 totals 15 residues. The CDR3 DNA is TGTGCCAGCAGTTTCGGGGGGACTAACTCCTACGAGCAGTACGTC. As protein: CASSFGGTNSYEQYV.

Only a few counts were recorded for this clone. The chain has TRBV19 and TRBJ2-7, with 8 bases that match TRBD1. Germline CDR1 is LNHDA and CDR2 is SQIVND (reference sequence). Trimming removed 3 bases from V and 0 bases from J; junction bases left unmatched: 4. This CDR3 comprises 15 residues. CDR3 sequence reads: CASSILTGGSYEQYF. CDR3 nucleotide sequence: TGTGCCAGTAGTATTCTCACAGGGGGCTCCTACGAGCAGTACTTC.

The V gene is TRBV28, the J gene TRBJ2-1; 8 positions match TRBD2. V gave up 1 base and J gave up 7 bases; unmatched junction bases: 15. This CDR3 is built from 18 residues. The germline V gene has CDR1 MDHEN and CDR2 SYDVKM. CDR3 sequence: CASSLSTGLGTSLNEQFF. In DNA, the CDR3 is TGTGCCAGCAGTTTATCCACGGGGCTCGGGACTAGTCTAAATGAGCAGTTCTTC.